The following is a T cell receptor (beta chain) sequence with its context. Its recognized antigen is unknown. Base qualities are not at hand, and no much larger clone is one base apart. This entry is derived from a study of PD-1 blockade in classical Hodgkin lymphoma (dated by TCRdb to 2020 to 2022). Some background on the complete study: Nivolumab dosing was 3 mg/kg intravenously every 2 weeks, continuing until either disease progression or unacceptable toxicity. The study used TCR beta sequencing and CyTOF to define a peripheral blood immune signature of response to PD-1 blockade in classical Hodgkin lymphoma. Overall study results and their limits: Trial patients achieving complete response had baseline diversity similar to newly diagnosed patients, whereas partial responders and progressors had significantly lower diversity. A significant rise by C4D1 was seen in CD4+ but not CD8+ TCR diversity (p=0.0027 vs p=0.16), with the rise being most apparent in complete responders (p=0.02). Lower diversity was seen in patients whose nivolumab began less than 1 year after ASCT, and these patients were left out of later analyses so that immune reconstitution would not confound the results. Baseline TCR diversity was reported to be lower in newly diagnosed patients than in healthy donors and to be lower still in relapsed/refractory patients. The study covered only a single clinical trial cohort, and the causes of the repertoire differences, possibly disease activity or prior therapy, were still not defined.

Genomic DNA was isolated using the Qiagen DNeasy kit from unsorted PBMCs as well as from negatively selected CD4+ and CD8+ fractions. TCR beta CDR3 regions were subjected to amplification by immunoSEQ multiplex PCR with primers that anneal to V and J segments. A synthetic immune receptor repertoire was used to minimize amplification bias, and any residual bias was removed computationally once sequencing was done. The paper's processing steps were these. Repertoire diversity was quantified as the Shannon entropy index using custom Python scripts. Unsorted, CD4+ and CD8+ repertoires were analyzed separately, except in combined analyses where CD4+ and CD8+ sequences were merged in silico. Clonal expansion was defined as at least a 2-fold frequency increase after treatment relative to C1D1, with a pseudocount of 0.5 for undetected baseline clones. Singleton clones were defined as clones with 0 or 1 copy at C1D1, and non-singleton clones were defined as clones with 2 or more copies. Clones expanded in unsorted samples were annotated as CD4+, CD8+ or unknown by matching protein sequences in sorted samples from the same patient. Wilcoxon tests on paired samples were used to test diversity changes from C1D1 to C4D1. The table was pulled from immuneACCESS by TCRdb, which kept in-frame rearrangements only. Such tables lose some clones; where checked, under half of the loss comes from unresolved V genes, and the rest has no known cause. V and J calls and clone size are copied from that table; D and trimming were computed from the DNA. This sample holds roughly 100,000 clones; approximately 89% were observed only once. 15% to 20% of the sample lies in the top ten.

Interpreted using the paper, the time point label stands for: cycle 4 day 1 (C4D1), after five to seven weeks of nivolumab. Every trial patient had relapsed following autologous stem cell transplantation, and prior brentuximab vedotin exposure was what differed among cohorts A, B and C. The trial cohort comprised 60 or so patients with relapsed/refractory classical Hodgkin lymphoma whose best overall responses were complete response, partial response or progressive disease. In the multi-cohort phase II CheckMate 205 trial, trial patients received single-agent nivolumab. An independent review committee assessed best overall response by applying the 2007 International Working Group response criteria. Trial PBMCs were collected just before the start of nivolumab (C1D1) and during therapy at cycle 2 day 1 and cycle 4 day 1. After peripheral blood was drawn into 8 mL Vacutainer Cell Preparation Tubes, PBMCs were isolated by centrifugation and then cryopreserved.

Reading the germline V gene gives CDR1 LGHNA and CDR2 YNFKEQ. From the cysteine up to the phenylalanine, the CDR3 has a length of 16 residues. Just CDR3 DNA is preserved here, 48 bases in frame from base 1. The germline ends are 11 bases apart after V is trimmed by 0 bases and J by 3 bases. Rearrangement joined TRBV4-2 to TRBJ2-2; matching of 6 bases hints at TRBD1 as the D gene. The sequencing here drew on peripheral blood mononuclear cells (PBMCs), taken before the fourth cycle of nivolumab. This sequence originates from a human donor with classical Hodgkin lymphoma. The DNA sequence follows: TGTGCCAGCAGCCAAGAGCTAGCAGGGGACACCGGGGAGCTGTTTTTT. Translation gives CASSQELAGDTGELFF.